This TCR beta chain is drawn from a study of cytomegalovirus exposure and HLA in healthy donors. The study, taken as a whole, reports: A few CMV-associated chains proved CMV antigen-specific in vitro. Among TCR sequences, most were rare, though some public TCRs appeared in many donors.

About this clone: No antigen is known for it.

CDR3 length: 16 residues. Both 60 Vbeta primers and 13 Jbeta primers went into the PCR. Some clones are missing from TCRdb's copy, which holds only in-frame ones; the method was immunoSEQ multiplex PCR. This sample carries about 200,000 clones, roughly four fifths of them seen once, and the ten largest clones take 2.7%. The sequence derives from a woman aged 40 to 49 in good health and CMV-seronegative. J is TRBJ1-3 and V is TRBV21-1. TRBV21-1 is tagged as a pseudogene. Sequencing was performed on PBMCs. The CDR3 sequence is CASREVPRRLRNTIYF. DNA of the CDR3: TGTGCCAGCAGAGAAGTACCACGGAGACTAAGGAACACCATATATTTT.